These 3 T cell receptor beta chains share one sample of origin, sequenced in a study of blood T cell repertoires in COVID-19. The table came from immunoSEQ multiplex PCR; TCRdb's copy has only in-frame clones and leaves some out. The sample has 90,000 to 120,000 clones; roughly 80% are singletons. Sequences were obtained from peripheral blood. The receptor set was obtained from a woman older than 75 with active or convalescent COVID-19.

The chain has TRBV6-5 and TRBJ1-2; D may be TRBD1 (5 bases). This CDR3 has 14 amino acids. Germline loops: CDR1 MNHEY, CDR2 SVGAGI. V lost 4 bases and J lost 5, with 14 bases in between. CDR3 protein: CASSSRQGWYGYTF. For the CDR3, the DNA is TGTGCCAGCAGTTCCCGGCAGGGATGGTATGGCTACACCTTC.

The V call is TRBV28, the J call TRBJ1-5; 8 bases are a match to TRBD1. CDR3 length equals 13 residues. V lost 11 bases to trimming and J lost 2 bases; unmatched junction nucleotides: 5. CDR1 is MDHEN, CDR2 SYDVKM, per germline. The CDR3 here is CAGQGLRNQPQHF. CDR3 DNA: TGTGCCGGACAGGGATTGCGCAATCAGCCCCAGCATTTT. The entire variable domain, with the rest obtained from reference TRBV28 and TRBJ1-5, is as follows: DVKVTQSSRYLVKRTGEKVFLECVQDMDHENMFWYRQDPGLGLRLIYFSYDVKMKEKGDIPEGYSVSREKKERFSLILESASTNQTSMYLCAGQGLRNQPQHFGDGTRLSIL.

The V and J genes are TRBV18 and TRBJ1-1, with D maybe TRBD1 (6 bases). The CDR3 covers 16 residues. The germline V gene has CDR1 KGHSH and CDR2 LQKENI. V dropped 3 bases and J dropped 5 bases, with 19 bases sitting between them. DNA for the CDR3: TGTGCCAGCTCACCGCCAACATTACAGGGACGGACTGAAGCTTTCTTT. Its translation: CASSPPTLQGRTEAFF.